The present T cell receptor beta chain was sequenced within a study of response to subunit inactivated influenza vaccine. General study findings and limits: Each seasonal flu vaccination may recruit only limited new T cells, authors suggested.

The CDR3 is 17 residues long. The V and J ends lost 3 bases and 1 base, in that order; junction bases with no gene match: 5. Germline V lookup: CDR1 MNHEY, CDR2 SMNVEV (reference sequence). This clonotype was seen ten or more times. Its antigen is currently unknown. From the RT-PCR reads, TCRdb called clonotypes with MiXCR, one entry per CDR3 protein. This table has hundreds of thousands of distinct CDR3 sequences, 11% to 15% appearing once. The sequencing used PBMCs from blood, collected 14 to 15 days before vaccination. This rearrangement joins TRBV27 to TRBJ2-3, with 12 bases aligning to TRBD2. The TCR comes from a man aged 45-65 years who received an inactivated influenza vaccine. CDR3 DNA sequence: TGTGCCAGCAGTTTGCTAGCGGGGGGGCTTGGCACAGATACGCAGTATTTT. Translating it yields CASSLLAGGLGTDTQYF.